The 22 T cell receptor beta chains below all came from one sample that was sequenced in a study of T cells in localized non-small cell lung cancer. Sequenced by immunoSEQ multiplex PCR; TCRdb stores in-frame clones only, minus some. The sample includes tens of thousands of clones, around 81% of them seen just once. The sample consisted of PBMCs, taken before any cancer treatment. The receptor source for this set is a man aged 40-75 years with stage II squamous cell lung carcinoma.

The genes are TRBV4-1 and TRBJ2-7; no clear D gene. Trimming removed 4 bases from V and 0 bases from J, with 7 bases in between. In germline, CDR1 is MGHRA, CDR2 YSYEKL. The CDR3 length is 13 residues. CDR3 sequence (DNA): TGCGCCAGCAGCCCGGACCTCTCCTACGAGCAGTACTTC. Translation gives CASSPDLSYEQYF.

V usage is TRBV6-5 and J usage is TRBJ2-7; no reliable D call. CDR1 and CDR2 (germline): MNHEY, SVGAGI. V lost 6 bases and J 6 bases, leaving 15 bases between the germline ends. The CDR3 has 13 amino acids. The CDR3 nucleotides read TGTGCCAGCAGACTCGACACTGCCCGCGAGCAGTACTTC. Its protein is CASRLDTAREQYF.

This chain uses TRBV7-8 with TRBJ2-2; tentatively, D is TRBD2 (6 bases). Trimming pared 1 base from V and 7 bases from J, leaving 19 bases between. Germline CDR1 is SGHVS and CDR2 is FQNEAQ. CDR3 length equals 17 residues. The CDR3 region is CASSLEGWRLEGGELFF. Written as DNA, the CDR3 is TGTGCCAGCAGCTTAGAGGGTTGGCGACTAGAGGGCGGGGAGCTGTTTTTT.

The chain joins TRBV6-5 to TRBJ2-5; D unclear. V was trimmed by 6 bases and J by 5 bases, leaving 10 bases between them. Germline lookup yields CDR1 MNHEY and CDR2 SVGAGI. The CDR3 has 12 amino acids. CDR3 DNA sequence: TGTGCCAGCAGGGGTTGGGTGGAGACCCAGTACTTC. Translation gives CASRGWVETQYF.

The chain is built from TRBV30 and TRBJ1-2; D ambiguous. This CDR3 is built from 14 residues. Germline V gives CDR1 GTSNPN, CDR2 SVGIG (reference sequence). V was shortened by 2 bases and J by 0 bases, with 10 bases between the two germline ends. The DNA of the CDR3 is TGTGCCTGGAGTATCGGTAATACTAACTATGGCTACACCTTC. It specifies CAWSIGNTNYGYTF.

The chain links TRBV18 to TRBJ1-2; unclear D gene. CDR1 and CDR2 from the germline V gene are KGHSH and LQKENI. This CDR3 is 13 amino acids long. Trimming removed 0 bases from V and 6 bases from J, with 8 bases in between. CDR3 sequence (DNA): TGTGCCAGCTCACCACCGGGCCAGCATGGCTACACCTTC. Protein: CASSPPGQHGYTF. Supplemented by reference TRBV18 and TRBJ1-2, the full variable domain reads NAGVMQNPRHLVRRRGQEARLRCSPMKGHSHVYWYRQLPEEGLKFMVYLQKENIIDESGMPKERFSAEFPKEGPSILRIQQVVRGDSAAYFCASSPPGQHGYTFGSGTRLTVV.

This chain uses TRBV15 with TRBJ1-5; no clear D gene. Germline V gives CDR1 LNHNV, CDR2 YYDKDF (reference sequence). The CDR3 length is 12 residues. The germline V and J ends were trimmed by 4 bases and 6 bases, with 7 bases remaining between them. Here the CDR3 DNA reads TGTGCCACCAGCAAAATTGCTCAGCCCCAGCATTTT. Residues: CATSKIAQPQHF.

The gene calls are TRBV9 and TRBJ2-2; tentatively, D is TRBD2 (6 bases). V dropped 4 bases and J dropped 4 bases, with 17 bases sitting between them. The CDR3 has 16 amino acids. CDR1 and CDR2 from the germline V gene are SGDLS and YYNGEE. DNA for the CDR3: TGTGCCAGCAGCCCCTCGGCGGGGCCCTTCACCGGGGAGCTGTTTTTT. The encoded protein is CASSPSAGPFTGELFF.

This clone appeared a few times. The V call is TRBV4-1, the J call TRBJ2-1; possibly TRBD2 for D (5 bases). This CDR3 is 15 amino acids long. CDR1 and CDR2 (germline): MGHRA, YSYEKL. Deletions cut 4 bases from V and 2 bases from J, with 12 bases between. CDR3 sequence (DNA): TGCGCCAGCAGCCTATTAGCGACTACCTACAATGAGCAGTTCTTC. Amino acids: CASSLLATTYNEQFF.

V gene TRBV7-8 combines with J gene TRBJ2-6, with 8 bases fitting TRBD1. Germline CDR1 and CDR2: SGHVS and FQNEAQ. The CDR3 length is 16 residues. V was clipped by 5 bases and J by 4 bases; unmatched bases: 7. This chain's CDR3 is CASSGQGAPGANVLTF. The DNA for the CDR3 is TGTGCCAGCAGCGGGCAGGGGGCGCCAGGGGCCAACGTCCTGACTTTC.

For this clone: The identical CDR3 is also encoded by other nucleotide sequences in the sample. The genes are TRBV19 and TRBJ2-2, with D tentatively TRBD1 (5 bases). The CDR3 is made up of 15 amino acids. V lost 3 bases and J 4 bases, leaving 12 bases between the germline ends. Germline CDR1 reads LNHDA; CDR2 reads SQIVND (reference sequence). DNA for the CDR3: TGTGCCAGTAGTATTGGGCAGGGCTCCACCGGGGAGCTGTTTTTT. This codes for CASSIGQGSTGELFF.

The rearrangement uses TRBV6-1 and TRBJ1-2, with D maybe TRBD1 (5 bases). The CDR3 is 15 residues long. The V and J ends lost 0 bases and 5 bases respectively, with 13 bases between them. Germline CDR1 MNHNS, CDR2 SASEGT. CDR3 loop: CASSEALSRQYGYTF. CDR3 DNA: TGTGCCAGCAGTGAAGCTCTCAGCAGACAGTATGGCTACACCTTC.

This sequence joins TRBV10-2 and TRBJ2-1; D not certain. Trimming shortened V by 0 bases and J by 10 bases, and 16 bases separated the two germline ends. The length of the CDR3 is 15 residues. Per the germline V gene, CDR1 is WSHSY and CDR2 is SAAADI. Written as DNA, the CDR3 is TGCGCCAGCAGTGAGTCACCCCAGGCCCAGAAGGAGCAGTTCTTC. Its translation is CASSESPQAQKEQFF.

This clone came up a few times. This sequence joins TRBV9 and TRBJ2-7, with 14 bases fitting TRBD2. J gave up 5 bases and V 3 bases, and 10 bases lay outside the gene matches. This CDR3 is built from 17 residues. The V gene's germline CDR1 is SGDLS and CDR2 YYNGEE. The CDR3 protein is CASSDGTSGSSSHEQYF. In DNA, the CDR3 is TGTGCCAGCAGCGACGGGACTAGCGGGAGCTCCTCTCACGAGCAGTACTTC.

The chain uses TRBV2 and TRBJ2-5; TRBD1 matches at 11 bases. The CDR3 runs 15 residues. Germline CDR1 reads SNHLY; CDR2 reads FYNNEI. V lost 8 bases, J lost 1 base, and 6 bases stayed unmatched. The CDR3 is CASGRDRGIQETQYF. The CDR3 nucleotides are TGTGCCAGCGGCCGGGACAGGGGGATCCAAGAGACCCAGTACTTC.

The chain has TRBV30 and TRBJ1-5, with D tentatively TRBD1 (6 bases). Per germline, CDR1 GTSNPN and CDR2 SVGIG (reference sequence). V was cut by 4 bases and J by 2 bases, with 15 bases left in between. This CDR3 is 15 amino acids long. DNA of the CDR3: TGTGCCTGGAATCTACAGGGAACGGGCAATCAGCCCCAGCATTTT. This codes for CAWNLQGTGNQPQHF.

In DNA, the CDR3 is TGCGCCAGCAGCCAAGCCACTAGCGGGGGCCAAGAGACCCAGTACTTC. This encodes CASSQATSGGQETQYF. The chain carries TRBV4-3 and TRBJ2-5; 11 nucleotides agree with TRBD2. CDR3 length equals 16 residues. Germline CDR1 and CDR2: LGHNA and YSLEER. V dropped 1 base and J dropped 1; count of bases not matched to a gene: 2.

The chain links TRBV7-9 to TRBJ1-1; D is unresolved. The CDR3 spans 13 residues. Trimming left V 1 base short and J 4 bases short, with 7 bases between. Germline CDR1 SEHNR, CDR2 FQNEAQ (reference sequence). CDR3 amino acids: CASSLDTLTEAFF. The CDR3 nucleotides read TGTGCCAGCAGCTTAGACACCCTCACTGAAGCTTTCTTT.

The CDR3 sequence is CASSLGRITNEKLFF. The CDR3, as DNA: TGCGCCAGCAGCTTGGGACGGATCACTAATGAAAAACTGTTTTTT. The chain carries TRBV5-1 and TRBJ1-4, with no clear D. The CDR3 totals 15 residues. In germline, CDR1 is SGHRS, CDR2 YFSETQ. V lost 0 bases and J 2 bases, leaving 8 bases between the germline ends.

There are a few counts of this clone. The rearrangement links TRBV6-5 to TRBJ2-7, with no clear D. The CDR3 sequence is 14 residues long. Per germline, CDR1 MNHEY and CDR2 SVGAGI. V lost 0 bases to trimming and J lost 0 bases, with 6 bases between them. The CDR3 loop reads CASSYSPSSYEQYF. In DNA form, the CDR3 reads TGTGCCAGCAGTTACTCGCCTTCCTCCTACGAGCAGTACTTC.

The chain combines TRBV9 with TRBJ1-1; tentatively, D is TRBD1 (5 bases). Per germline, CDR1 SGDLS and CDR2 YYNGEE. This CDR3 has 15 residues. V lost 1 base and J 0 bases, leaving 10 bases between the germline ends. The chain's CDR3 is CASSVRGDLNTEAFF. The DNA of the CDR3 is TGTGCCAGCAGCGTACGAGGGGATTTGAACACTGAAGCTTTCTTT.

This chain uses TRBV2 with TRBJ1-3, with TRBD1 identical over 7 bases. CDR3 length equals 15 residues. Germline CDR1 and CDR2: SNHLY and FYNNEI. V trimming: 7 bases; J trimming: 2 bases; junction bases outside the gene matches: 8. The DNA of the CDR3 is TGTGCCAGCAAGGGGACAGTCTATACTGGAAACACCATATATTTT. It yields the protein CASKGTVYTGNTIYF.